A single sample is the source of the 11 T cell receptor beta chains below, sequenced in a study of blood T cell repertoires in COVID-19 (dated by TCRdb to 2020 to 2022). Preparation of the library involved the immunoSEQ multiplex PCR assay. TCRdb took this table from immuneACCESS and kept in-frame rearrangements with V and J called. Such tables lack part of the clones; where checked against another copy, unresolved V genes explain under half of the gap, and the rest is unexplained. Counted in this sample were about 360,000 clones; about 87% of them appeared once. The top ten clonotypes cover about 2.9% of the sample. The sequencing sample was made of peripheral blood. These receptors all stem from a human donor in a cohort sampled during active COVID-19.

In this sample, this clone turned up a few times. V gene TRBV15 combines with J gene TRBJ1-6; D gene ambiguous. With 5 bases removed from V and 6 bases from J, the gap between germline ends came to 14 bases. This CDR3 is built from 15 residues. Per germline, CDR1 LNHNV and CDR2 YYDKDF (reference sequence). The CDR3 sequence is CATSFRTEPNSPLHF. In DNA form, the CDR3 reads TGTGCCACCAGCTTTAGAACTGAACCTAATTCACCCCTCCACTTT.

This chain joins TRBV27 and TRBJ1-5, with D tentatively TRBD1 (5 bases). The V end lost 9 bases, the J end lost 6 bases, and 12 bases lay between the germline ends. Germline CDR1 reads MNHEY; CDR2 reads SMNVEV (reference sequence). The CDR3 length is 12 residues. The CDR3 region has the DNA TGTGCCAGTAACAGGCTCACTCAGCCCCAGCATTTT. Its translation: CASNRLTQPQHF.

The chain combines TRBV5-5 with TRBJ1-5, with a possible D match to TRBD1 (6 bases). CDR1 is SGHKS and CDR2 is YYEKEE in the germline V gene (reference sequence). V was cut by 5 bases and J by 0 bases, with 12 bases left in between. The CDR3 spans 15 residues. CDR3 nucleotides: TGTGCCAGCAGTGCACAGGGATATAGCAATCAGCCCCAGCATTTT. This sequence encodes CASSAQGYSNQPQHF.

This sequence joins TRBV4-2 and TRBJ2-3; 10 bases agree with TRBD2. Germline V gene data show CDR1 as LGHNA and CDR2 as YNFKEQ. The CDR3 totals 17 residues. The V and J ends lost 1 base and 1 base, in that order; junction bases with no gene match: 5. The CDR3 spells CASSQGSSGGRTDTQYF. CDR3 coding DNA: TGTGCCAGCAGCCAAGGGTCTAGCGGGGGCCGCACAGATACGCAGTATTTT.

V is TRBV28 and J is TRBJ2-4; D ambiguous. Germline V gene data show CDR1 as MDHEN and CDR2 as SYDVKM. The CDR3 runs to 16 residues. The V gene lost 2 bases and the J gene lost 7 bases, with 18 bases spanning the gap. CDR3 sequence reads: CASSLVESDIRNIQYF. The CDR3 nucleotides are TGTGCCAGCAGTTTAGTGGAGTCTGATATTCGGAACATTCAGTACTTC.

The chain couples TRBV28 to TRBJ2-5; D possibly corresponds to TRBD1 (5 bases). Germline V lookup: CDR1 MDHEN, CDR2 SYDVKM. The CDR3 extends over 15 amino acids. Trimming cost V 5 bases and J 5 bases, with 18 bases left between them. CDR3 DNA: TGTGCCAGCAGTCCAAATAGGGGTCACGGGGAGACCCAGTACTTC. It encodes CASSPNRGHGETQYF.

This chain connects TRBV9 to TRBJ2-3, with D tentatively TRBD2 (5 bases). The CDR3 is 14 amino acids. Trimming took 4 bases from V and 5 from J, leaving 14 bases between them. Germline CDR1 SGDLS, CDR2 YYNGEE. CDR3 protein: CASSPSGNRDTQYF. As DNA, the CDR3 is TGTGCCAGCAGCCCCTCCGGGAACCGAGATACGCAGTATTTT.

This clone was picked up one time. This chain uses TRBV28 with TRBJ2-3; 7 bases map to TRBD1. Per the germline V gene, CDR1 is MDHEN and CDR2 is SYDVKM. J lost 6 bases, V lost 5 bases, and 17 bases had no gene match. The CDR3 runs to 17 residues. CDR3 coding DNA: TGTGCCAGCAGTCAACCCCCCCGAGCAGGGGGATTGGATACGCAGTATTTT. This sequence encodes CASSQPPRAGGLDTQYF.

The J gene is TRBJ1-1, the V gene TRBV18; possible D gene TRBD1, 6 bases. Per germline, CDR1 KGHSH and CDR2 LQKENI. There are 15 residues in the CDR3. Trimming stripped 3 bases from V and 4 bases from J, with 15 bases between. The CDR3 sequence is CASSPGGGLGTEAFF. The CDR3 coding sequence is TGTGCCAGCTCACCCGGGGGGGGGCTGGGCACTGAAGCTTTCTTT.

The rearrangement uses TRBV24-1 and TRBJ2-2; tentative D call: TRBD2 (6 bases). This CDR3 is built from 16 residues. In germline, CDR1 is KGHDR, CDR2 SFDVKD. V was trimmed by 7 bases and J by 3 bases, leaving 17 bases between them. CDR3 in DNA: TGTGCCACCAGCCCCTCGGCTGGCGGGGACACCGGGGAGCTGTTTTTT. Translating it yields CATSPSAGGDTGELFF.

The chain combines TRBV11-2 with TRBJ2-2, with a tentative D call TRBD2 (6 bases). V lost 6 bases and J lost 4, with 12 bases in between. CDR1 is SGHAT, CDR2 FQNNGV, per germline. The CDR3 spans 14 residues. The CDR3 nucleotides read TGTGCCAGCAGGGAGGGGCGCGGCACCGGGGAGCTGTTTTTT. It yields the protein CASREGRGTGELFF.